These T cell receptor beta chains were read from a single sample in a study of T cell repertoires in cytomegalovirus infection. TCRdb reprocessed the reads with MiXCR, giving one entry per CDR3 protein. This sample carries some 240,000 distinct CDR3 sequences, approximately 15% of them seen once, and the ten largest clones take about 45%. The sample was CD8+ T cells from PBMCs. These TCRs come from a human donor in good health (CMV status not recorded). Some clones in this sample may be carry-over from other donors' samples. CDR3s include the opening cysteine and the closing phenylalanine or tryptophan.

v_call: TRBV4-1; cdr3_aa: CASSQGLRSTDTQYF
v_call: TRBV25-1; cdr3_aa: CASSEWAAEAEAFF
v_call: TRBV6-2/TRBV6-3; cdr3_aa: CASSFPPGRNTEAFF
v_call: TRBV4-1; cdr3_aa: CASSQALMNTGELFF
v_call: TRBV4-1; cdr3_aa: CASSQALGETQYF
v_call: TRBV29-1; cdr3_aa: CSVEGETGPYNEQFF
v_call: TRBV27; cdr3_aa: CASSLFRDRGLGEQFF
v_call: TRBV18; cdr3_aa: CASSPAGSGTSSGANVLTF
v_call: TRBV5-1; cdr3_aa: CASSLAPGQWETQYF
v_call: TRBV4-1; cdr3_aa: CASSHEYRTGGHETQYF
v_call: TRBV28; cdr3_aa: CASSLGQALGGNQPQHF
v_call: TRBV6-1; cdr3_aa: CATSSPRGSEWQGDEKLFF
v_call: TRBV6-5; cdr3_aa: CASSYSGAYEQYF
v_call: TRBV28; cdr3_aa: CASSLSGTGLSLGYTF
v_call: TRBV23-1; cdr3_aa: CASSQSRTGGGPYNEQFF
v_call: TRBV6-2/TRBV6-3; cdr3_aa: CASSYSTDSYTGELFF
v_call: TRBV28; cdr3_aa: CASSLVTASNQPQHF
v_call: TRBV7-8; cdr3_aa: CASSLAWDRDYNEQFF
v_call: TRBV19; cdr3_aa: CASSIVGELNTEAFF
v_call: TRBV7-8; cdr3_aa: CASSPGQFYEQYF
v_call: TRBV12-3/TRBV12-4; cdr3_aa: CASSWTANGYTF
v_call: TRBV5-1; cdr3_aa: CASSYILTGQFF
v_call: TRBV5-1; cdr3_aa: CASSLRTSGGAVYNEQFF
v_call: TRBV7-3; cdr3_aa: CASSLRPLGGSSTDTQYF
v_call: TRBV20-1; cdr3_aa: CSARDWSLGTEAFF
v_call: TRBV28; cdr3_aa: CASSPYRGRDIQYF
v_call: TRBV27; cdr3_aa: CASSLSRDTEAFF
v_call: TRBV14; cdr3_aa: CASSQRQVKGNQPQHF
v_call: TRBV28; cdr3_aa: CASRPDWGNQPQHF
v_call: TRBV6-1; cdr3_aa: CASSSVTLGNTEAFF
v_call: TRBV6-1; cdr3_aa: CASSEDIGALLSNQPQHF
v_call: TRBV7-2; cdr3_aa: CASSLRGQGANEQYF
v_call: TRBV6-5; cdr3_aa: CASSYLGQGGAQPQHF
v_call: TRBV28; cdr3_aa: CASSLPRTRSLDEQYF
v_call: TRBV28; cdr3_aa: CASTSENGNTGELFF
v_call: TRBV27; cdr3_aa: CASSLSGDVRPQYF
v_call: TRBV28; cdr3_aa: CASSPPGQGAREQYF